Listed below are T cell receptor beta chains from one sample, sequenced in a study of cytomegalovirus exposure and HLA in healthy donors. The repertoire was sequenced with immunoSEQ multiplex PCR; TCRdb's copy has only in-frame clones and lacks some. The sample has about 82,000 clones; just under 95% are singletons. The sequencing sample was made of PBMCs. The source is a man aged 18 to 29 in good health and CMV-seronegative. Each CDR3 is given with its conserved first and last residue. The D gene is left open where the match is weak. A clone size is listed for some rows: how often the clone was seen (once, few, many), or a class if it is expanded.

TRBV4-1	TRBD2	TRBJ2-7	.	TGCGCCAGCAGCCAAGATCTACTAGCGGGATCACGGGACGAGCAGTACTTC	CASSQDLLAGSRDEQYF
TRBV5-1	TRBD1	TRBJ1-1	.	TGCGCCAGCAGCTTGCAGGGACAGAACAGGATGGCTTTCTTT	CASSLQGQNRMAFF
TRBV11-2	TRBD2	TRBJ2-1	.	TGTGCCAGCAGCTTAGAGGTCGGGTCTAGCGGGAGGTTAAATGAGCAGTTCTTC	CASSLEVGSSGRLNEQFF
TRBV28	TRBD1	TRBJ1-5	.	TGTGCCAGCAGCACAACTGACAGGGCTAGACAGCCCCAGCATTTT	CASSTTDRARQPQHF
TRBV7-6	.	TRBJ1-1	medium-sized	TGTGCCAGCAGCTACCAACCGGACACTGAAGCTTTCTTT	CASSYQPDTEAFF
TRBV7-2	.	TRBJ2-6	.	TGTGCCAGCAGCTTACCGGCAGGGGGGGCCAACGTCCTGACTTTC	CASSLPAGGANVLTF
TRBV6-1	.	TRBJ2-4	.	TGTGCCAGCAGTGAATCGTTTGGCGCGGTTCAAGCCAAAAACATTCAGTACTTC	CASSESFGAVQAKNIQYF
TRBV6-5	.	TRBJ1-2	once	TGTGCCAGCAGTCGGAGGACGGATTCGCGGGGAGGCTACACCTTC	CASSRRTDSRGGYTF
TRBV5-1	.	TRBJ1-1	.	TGCGCCAGCAGCACCTCTGACAGGAACACTGAAGCTTTCTTT	CASSTSDRNTEAFF
TRBV18	.	TRBJ1-5	.	TGTGCCAGCTCTGATATGGAGGGGAGCAATCAGCCCCAGCATTTT	CASSDMEGSNQPQHF
TRBV6-4	TRBD2	TRBJ2-2	.	TGTGCCAGCAGTGACCCGACTGGGACTAGCGGGAAAGGGAGATACACCGGGGAGCTGTTTTTT	CASSDPTGTSGKGRYTGELFF
TRBV5-1	.	TRBJ1-1	.	TGCGCCAGCAGCTTGGGTTCAGGCGAAGCTTTCTTT	CASSLGSGEAFF
TRBV27	.	TRBJ2-1	.	TGTGCCAGCACCTATAAGGGTACGGGGTACAATGAGCAGTTCTTC	CASTYKGTGYNEQFF
TRBV19	TRBD1	TRBJ2-7	.	TGTGCCAGTAGTTCTTGGACAGGAACCTACGAGCAGTACTTC	CASSSWTGTYEQYF
TRBV27	TRBD2	TRBJ2-3	.	TGTGCCAGCAGTTTATCCGGCTCTAGCGGGGGGGCAATCACAGATACGCAGTATTTT	CASSLSGSSGGAITDTQYF
TRBV5-4	.	TRBJ2-1	.	TGTGCCAGCAGCAGGACAGACCGAACCTACAATGAGCAGTTCTTC	CASSRTDRTYNEQFF
TRBV10-1	.	TRBJ1-2	.	TGCGCCAGCAGTGCACAGGGTTGGGATGGCTACACCTTC	CASSAQGWDGYTF
TRBV4-1	.	TRBJ1-4	.	TGCGCCAGCAGCCAAGATTCCAGGGGTACTGAAAAACTGTTTTTT	CASSQDSRGTEKLFF
TRBV6-6	TRBD2	TRBJ2-1	.	TGTGCCAGCAGTTTAGCGGGAGGGAACAATGAGCAGTTCTTC	CASSLAGGNNEQFF
TRBV7-6	.	TRBJ2-5	.	TGTGCCAGCAGCTCAGAAAAAGAGACCCAGTACTTC	CASSSEKETQYF
TRBV27	TRBD1	TRBJ2-3	.	TGTGCCAGCACCTGGGACAGGGGGCAAAGCACAGATACGCAGTATTTT	CASTWDRGQSTDTQYF
TRBV28	.	TRBJ2-7	.	TGTGCCAGCCTTGGACAATCTTCCTACGAGCAGTACTTC	CASLGQSSYEQYF
TRBV7-3	TRBD2	TRBJ2-2	once	TGTGCCAGCAGCTTAATGAACCTAGCGGGAGGAGGCGGGGAGCTGTTTTTT	CASSLMNLAGGGGELFF
TRBV18	TRBD2	TRBJ2-1	.	TGTGCCAGCTCACCACCGGGACTAGCGGGAGCGCAGTTCTTC	CASSPPGLAGAQFF
TRBV19	TRBD2	TRBJ2-7	.	TGTGCCAGTAGTGCTAGCGGGAGCTACGAGCAGTACTTC	CASSASGSYEQYF
TRBV6-5	.	TRBJ1-1	.	TGTGCCAGCAGCGGGACTTCTTCGAACACTGAAGCTTTCTTT	CASSGTSSNTEAFF
TRBV7-9	.	TRBJ2-7	.	TGTGCCAGCAGCTCCCCGACAGGCAACTACGAGCAGTACTTC	CASSSPTGNYEQYF
TRBV10-3	TRBD1	TRBJ1-1	.	TGTGCCATCAGTTCTCTCCGGGACAGGAACACTGAAGCTTTCTTT	CAISSLRDRNTEAFF
TRBV5-1	TRBD1	TRBJ1-2	.	TGCGCCAGCAGCCCGCCGGGACAGGAGAGTCTTTTTAACTATGGCTACACCTTC	CASSPPGQESLFNYGYTF
TRBV10-1	.	TRBJ1-3	.	TGCGCCAACACCGGCCGGTCAGGGGCTGGAAACACCATATATTTT	CANTGRSGAGNTIYF
TRBV28	TRBD1	TRBJ1-2	.	TGTGCCAGCAGTTTATCGGTGGGACAGGCCTATGGCTACACCTTC	CASSLSVGQAYGYTF
TRBV15	.	TRBJ2-2	.	TGTGCCACCAGCAGAGATTTTAGAGGGGAGCTGTTTTTT	CATSRDFRGELFF
TRBV27	.	TRBJ2-7	.	TGTGCCAGCAGTCCCTCCCATGGGGGGTCCGAGCAGTACTTC	CASSPSHGGSEQYF
TRBV11-2	TRBD1	TRBJ2-5	.	TGTGCCAGCTCCCGACAGGGGCTAGGACAAGAGACCCAGTACTTC	CASSRQGLGQETQYF
TRBV11-2	TRBD2	TRBJ2-3	few	TGTGCCAGCAGCTTGGCCAGCGGGGGGACTGGCACAGATACGCAGTATTTT	CASSLASGGTGTDTQYF
TRBV7-6	TRBD1	TRBJ2-2	.	TGTGCCAGCAGCTTAGAGACAGGGTCCGGGGAGCTGTTTTTT	CASSLETGSGELFF
TRBV19	.	TRBJ1-6	.	TGTGCCAGTACCCCAGGGGCAGGTTCACCCCTCCACTTT	CASTPGAGSPLHF
TRBV12-5	.	TRBJ1-5	.	TGTGCTAGTGGTGCATCAGGTAACAGTCAGCCCCAGCATTTT	CASGASGNSQPQHF
TRBV18	.	TRBJ1-1	.	TGTGCCAGCTCACCATCGGCAGGGATGAACACTGAAGCTTTCTTT	CASSPSAGMNTEAFF
TRBV19	TRBD1	TRBJ1-2	.	TGTGCCAGTAGAGCTGACAGGGGAAGCGGCTACACCTTC	CASRADRGSGYTF
TRBV5-1	.	TRBJ1-1	.	TGCGCCAGCAGCCCGGTCGGGTCTGAAGCTTTCTTT	CASSPVGSEAFF
TRBV5-4	.	TRBJ2-7	.	TGTGCCAGCAGCTTGCCCGGGGAATCCTACGAGCAGTACTTC	CASSLPGESYEQYF
TRBV9	TRBD1	TRBJ1-4	.	TGTGCCAGCAGCGCGACAGGGGAAAATGAAAAACTGTTTTTT	CASSATGENEKLFF
TRBV9	.	TRBJ2-2	.	TGTGCCAGCAGCCCCCTCACCGGGGAGCTGTTTTTT	CASSPLTGELFF
TRBV27	.	TRBJ2-5	few	TGTGCCAGCAGTTTGCGTACCGGAGGGAGGATCCTCCTGGAGACCCAGTACTTC	CASSLRTGGRILLETQYF
TRBV6-5	.	TRBJ1-3	.	TGTGCCAGCAGCCCGCTCAGATACTCTGGAAACACCATATATTTT	CASSPLRYSGNTIYF
TRBV18	TRBD2	TRBJ2-5	.	TGTGCCAGCTCACCGGGACTAGCCTGGATAACCCAAGAGACCCAGTACTTC	CASSPGLAWITQETQYF
TRBV18	TRBD2	TRBJ2-7	.	TGTGCCAGCTCACCAAAGGGGCAGGGAGGGGACGAGCAGTACTTC	CASSPKGQGGDEQYF
TRBV5-8	.	TRBJ1-3	.	TGTGCCAGCAACAGGCTGAGGTCTGGAAACACCATATATTTT	CASNRLRSGNTIYF
TRBV11-2	.	TRBJ2-3	.	TGTGCCAGCAGCTTATCCCGGGGAGATACGCAGTATTTT	CASSLSRGDTQYF
TRBV18	TRBD2	TRBJ2-1	.	TGTGCCAGCTCACCACCGAACAGCGGGAGAAACAATGAGCAGTTCTTC	CASSPPNSGRNNEQFF
TRBV6-5	.	TRBJ1-2	.	TGTGCCAGCAGTTACAGCCAGGGGTATGGCTACACCTTC	CASSYSQGYGYTF
TRBV27	.	TRBJ1-2	.	TGTGCCAGTTCCCCACGGGCAGGGGCTAACTATGGCTACACCTTC	CASSPRAGANYGYTF
TRBV7-9	TRBD1	TRBJ2-3	few	TGTGCCAGCAGCCCCAGGGGGATTAGCACAGATACGCAGTATTTT	CASSPRGISTDTQYF
TRBV9	TRBD1	TRBJ1-2	once	TGTGCCAGCAGCGTAGAAAGGGACAGGATCTATGGCTACACCTTC	CASSVERDRIYGYTF
TRBV30	TRBD1	TRBJ2-5	.	TGTGCCTGGAGAGGGGGACAGGGCAGTACCGAGACCCAGTACTTC	CAWRGGQGSTETQYF
TRBV27	.	TRBJ2-7	.	TGTGCCAGCAGTTTAATTGGCCAGGGTAGCTACGAGCAGTACTTC	CASSLIGQGSYEQYF